This T cell receptor beta chain was identified during a study of shared clonotypes between healthy human individuals (dated by TCRdb to 2020 to 2021). Context from the whole study: A few men and two women, aged 18 to 49 years, made up the cohort. For each donor, three plates each were used for CD4 naive and CD4 memory, two plates were used for CD8 naive, and one plate was used for CD8 memory. The study deeply sequenced blood TCR repertoires of about five healthy adults to estimate repertoire size and the extent of clonotype sharing between individuals. To increase sequencing depth and limit assay-specific biases, different laboratories used diverse techniques to prepare libraries and sequence TCR repertoires. Each donor's leukapheresis produced roughly between roughly 0.9 and 8.9 billion PBMCs. On the study overall, not on this receptor specifically: The genetic and exposure-history diversity represented was limited by the small number of donors. Around 5.4% of naive CD4, 3.5% of naive CD8, around 2.3% of memory CD4, and 0.35% to 0.5% of memory CD8 clonotypes were shared across several donors. Based on pairwise subsampling, the degree of clonotype sharing among donors was expected to be affected by sequencing depth. Only blood was sampled, and tissue TCR repertoires likely differ from those in blood. Rarefaction of sorted-subset datasets indicated incomplete sequencing despite the large sequencing depth. Compared with non-shared clonotypes, clonotypes shared by all four sorted-subset donors had higher generation probabilities. Larger estimated clonotype richness was generally found for naive subsets than for memory subsets.

Using the deep immunoSEQ assay, TCR CDR3 regions were amplified from genomic DNA by multiplex PCR. Extracted genomic DNA from each cell subset was spread evenly across all wells of several immunoSEQ 96-well plates, with each plate serving as a replicate. Each replicate PCR for sorted subsets received about 180 ng genomic DNA, equal to about 30,000 T cell genomes. The purified libraries were quantified using a Qubit 3.0 fluorometer, sized with a Bioanalyzer 2100, and then quantified again using the KAPA Library Quantification kit. Each immunoSEQ 96-well plate was sequenced on its own single-read 150-cycle Illumina NextSeq 550 flow cell. Under the source paper's analysis protocol: Because the immunoSEQ output held only junctional sequences and lacked quality scores, the filtering could not match the filtering applied to full-length reads. To assign V/J genes and CDR3, sequences were annotated using PyIR, a Python wrapper for IgBLAST v1.9, with IMGT germline references. Reads were removed for weak V/J assignments (E-value above 1e-6), missing CDR3, stop codons, out-of-frame junctions, or ambiguous translated residues. V3J clonotypes were defined by identical inferred V gene, J gene, and CDR3 amino acid sequence. To compute the percentage overlap between repertoires, the number of shared unique clonotypes was divided by the size of the smaller repertoire. Richness of each repertoire was evaluated using RTK rarefaction, the Chao1 estimator, and Recon v2.1 estimates of unobserved clonotypes. OLGA was used to compute generation probabilities for all TCRbeta clonotypes that the gDNA method yielded from several donors. TCRdb's version of the immuneACCESS table is confined to in-frame rearrangements and falls short of the full clone set. An unresolved V gene accounts for under half of the shortfall where checked; the remainder is of unknown origin. V, J and clone size reflect that table, while D and trimming were determined from the DNA. The table for this sample lists some 550,000 clones; around 97% of them were counted only once. 0.045% to 0.07% of the sample is held by the ten biggest clonotypes.

Including cysteine and phenylalanine, the CDR3 has 14 amino acids. Only the CDR3 portion is preserved as DNA: 42 bases, with reading frame beginning at the first base. CDR1 and CDR2 were assigned from the germline V gene (reference sequence) as LNHDA and SQIVND. Trimming removed 8 bases from V and 0 bases from J; the gene matches leave 4 bases unexplained. Healthy HIV-negative adults with no recently reported acute infections or vaccinations were included as donors. Every donor was a Caucasian adult residing in Nashville, Tennessee, USA. CD4+ T cells were enriched by magnetic negative selection; naive cells were then positively selected on CD45RA, and the negative fraction formed the memory subset. Blood was collected by leukapheresis, and PBMCs were isolated by Ficoll-Histopaque density gradient centrifugation and then cryopreserved in liquid nitrogen vapor phase. Analytical flow cytometry was used to check the purity and quantity of every magnetically sorted T cell population. Each sorted fraction had its genomic DNA isolated and then quantified by UV absorbance on a Nanodrop 2000c.

Worth noting for this clone: It has no known antigen specificity. Per-base quality was not reported, and no clone a single base away is much larger than it.

Sequenced: naive CD4+ T cells sorted from blood. The label giving this sample's cell subset or site can be read as: CD45RA+ positively selected. The receptor was isolated from a woman aged 30 to 39 in good health. The sequence joins TRBV19 to TRBJ1-5, and TRBD1 matches 7 of the central bases. The DNA reads TGTGCCAGTTGGGACAGCTATAGCAATCAGCCCCAGCATTTT. This yields the protein CASWDSYSNQPQHF.